This T cell receptor (beta chain) was sequenced for a study of post-analysis software for immune sequencing data. Study-wide background: Secondary progressive, relapsing-remitting and progressive-relapsing multiple sclerosis were among the included disease courses. Study results and limitations: TRBV5-6, TRBV5-1 and TRBV20-1 were among 4 or 5 TRBV segments more frequent in patients than controls.

The V segment lost 5 bases and the J segment 7 bases; nucleotides outside the gene matches: 6. In germline, CDR1 is DFQATT, CDR2 SNEGSKA (reference sequence). This CDR3 is 13 amino acids long. A remark on this clonotype: Its matching antigen is unknown.

Unique molecular identifiers tagged the TCR beta cDNA libraries. TCRdb analysed the PCR reads with MiXCR anew, one entry per CDR3 protein. The profile shows roughly 670,000 distinct CDR3 sequences, roughly three fifths of them singletons. V is TRBV20-1 and J is TRBJ2-1; the match to TRBD2 covers 9 bases. This TCR was recovered from a girl aged 2 to 10 with multiple sclerosis. Input material: blood. The CDR3 DNA reads TGCAGTGCTCAGGGACTAGCCGGGAATGAGCAGTTCTTC. This sequence encodes CSAQGLAGNEQFF.